This T cell receptor beta chain was captured in a study of beta chain features in type 1 diabetes. Expressed TCRB transcripts were sequenced after all isolated RNA was converted to cDNA. This table comes from immunoSEQ multiplex PCR, and its TCRdb copy is limited to in-frame clones, with some not included. The sample has 810,000 or so clones, under 20% seen once. V lost 3 bases and J lost 9; bases outside the gene matches: 9. The germline V gene encodes CDR1 LGHNA and CDR2 YSLEER. This CDR3 is 17 amino acids long. Sequences were obtained from naive CD4+ T cells from blood. The rearrangement uses TRBV4-3 and TRBJ2-1, with 15 bases fitting TRBD2. This receptor was identified in a woman under 30 in good health. The chain's CDR3 is CASSQGLAGGQRGEQFF. In DNA form, the CDR3 reads TGCGCCAGCAGCCAGGGACTAGCGGGAGGTCAAAGGGGTGAGCAGTTCTTC.